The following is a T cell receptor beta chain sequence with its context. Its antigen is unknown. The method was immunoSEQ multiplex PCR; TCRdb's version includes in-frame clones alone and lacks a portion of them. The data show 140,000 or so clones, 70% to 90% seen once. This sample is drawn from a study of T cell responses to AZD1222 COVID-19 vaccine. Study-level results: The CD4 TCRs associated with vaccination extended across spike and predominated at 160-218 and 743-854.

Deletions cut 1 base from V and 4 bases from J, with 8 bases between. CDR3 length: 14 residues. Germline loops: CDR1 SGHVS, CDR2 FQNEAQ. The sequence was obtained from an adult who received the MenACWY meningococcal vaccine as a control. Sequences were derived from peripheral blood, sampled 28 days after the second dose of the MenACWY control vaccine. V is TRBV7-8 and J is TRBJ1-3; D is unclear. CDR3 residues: CASSLGTVGNTIYF. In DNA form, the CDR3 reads TGTGCCAGCAGCTTAGGAACGGTGGGAAACACCATATATTTT.